These 21 T cell receptor beta chains came from one sample sequenced in a study of T cell responses to AZD1222 COVID-19 vaccine (dated by TCRdb to the early 2020s). Reading the label with the study, this specimen's time point is: baseline before first vaccination. The library was produced with the immunoSEQ multiplex PCR assay. Here the immuneACCESS table is served through TCRdb, limited to in-frame sequences with V and J called. Missing clones are a known gap in these copies; in checked studies unresolved V genes cover under half, and the rest lacks a known reason. This sample lists about 100,000 clones; roughly 90% were detected once. Of the sample, more than 1.5% is held by the ten largest clones. The material sequenced was peripheral blood, taken on day 0 of AZD1222 vaccination. These receptor sequences come from an adult in good health.

V is TRBV28 and J is TRBJ2-1; tentatively, D is TRBD2 (5 bases). Germline CDR1 MDHEN, CDR2 SYDVKM. The CDR3 has 15 amino acids. Trimming stripped 2 bases from V and 0 bases from J, with 8 bases between. CDR3 sequence (DNA): TGTGCCAGCAGTTTAGTAGGGAGCTCCTACAATGAGCAGTTCTTC. It yields the protein CASSLVGSSYNEQFF.

The V gene is TRBV7-9, the J gene TRBJ2-5; D unclear. V was shortened by 1 base and J by 5 bases, with 17 bases between the two germline ends. The germline V gene encodes CDR1 SEHNR and CDR2 FQNEAQ (reference sequence). The CDR3 length is 16 residues. CDR3 loop: CASSLVAWENGETQYF. CDR3 bases: TGTGCCAGCAGCTTAGTGGCTTGGGAAAACGGGGAGACCCAGTACTTC.

The J gene is TRBJ1-5, the V gene TRBV11-2; 7 bases agree with TRBD1. Germline V gives CDR1 SGHAT, CDR2 FQNNGV. Trimming took 5 bases from V and 3 from J; bases not matched to a gene: 7. The CDR3 totals 15 residues. The CDR3 sequence is CASSPRDSTNQPQHF. The CDR3 DNA is TGTGCCAGCAGCCCGAGGGACAGCACCAATCAGCCCCAGCATTTT.

The chain recombines TRBV3-1 (or the pseudogene TRBV3-2) with TRBJ1-1; 12 nucleotides match TRBD1. Germline CDR1 and CDR2: LGHDT and YNNKEL (reference sequence). The CDR3 totals 17 residues. Germline trimming cut 7 bases from V and 3 bases from J; bases unmatched to any gene: 12. The CDR3 spells CASKNRDRGPKDTEAFF. CDR3 nucleotide sequence: TGTGCCAGCAAAAACCGGGACAGGGGGCCGAAGGACACTGAAGCTTTCTTT.

This chain uses TRBV9 with TRBJ2-2, with a tentative D call TRBD2 (5 bases). The length of the CDR3 is 15 residues. V gave up 3 bases and J gave up 10 bases, with 19 bases separating them. The germline CDR1 and CDR2 sequences are SGDLS and YYNGEE. The CDR3 region is CASSASPGQLQELFF. For the CDR3, the DNA is TGTGCCAGCAGCGCTAGCCCGGGCCAGCTCCAGGAGCTGTTTTTT.

J is TRBJ1-5 and V is TRBV20-1; 9 bases are shared with TRBD1. Trimming took 3 bases from V and 1 from J; bases not matched to a gene: 4. The CDR3 is 15 amino acids. Per germline, CDR1 DFQATT and CDR2 SNEGSKA (reference sequence). CDR3: CSASTGGTSNQPQHF. CDR3 bases: TGCAGTGCTAGTACAGGGGGCACGAGCAATCAGCCCCAGCATTTT.

This chain uses TRBV2 with TRBJ1-4, with 8 positions matching TRBD1. The J segment lost 3 bases and the V segment lost 3 bases, leaving 12 bases of the junction unmatched. CDR3 length: 18 amino acids. Germline V gene lookup returns CDR1 SNHLY and CDR2 FYNNEI. The chain's CDR3 is CASSDFLAGGPPNEKLFF. DNA for the CDR3: TGTGCCAGCAGTGATTTCTTGGCAGGGGGCCCTCCTAATGAAAAACTGTTTTTT.

The chain is built from TRBV27 and TRBJ2-1, with D perhaps TRBD1 (6 bases). Germline V gene data show CDR1 as MNHEY and CDR2 as SMNVEV (reference sequence). V was pared by 5 bases and J by 3 bases, with 11 bases between. The CDR3 length is 14 residues. The CDR3 spells CASSLGTSYNEQFF. The CDR3 DNA is TGTGCCAGCAGTCTCGGGACAAGCTACAATGAGCAGTTCTTC.

V and J are TRBV6-2 or TRBV6-3 and TRBJ1-1; 8 nucleotides agree with TRBD1. Trimming cost V 6 bases and J 2 bases; bases outside gene matches: 8. The CDR3 has 15 residues. From germline, CDR1 is MNHEY and CDR2 SVGEGT. CDR3 sequence reads: CASSRMDRANTEAFF. In DNA, the CDR3 is TGTGCCAGCAGCCGAATGGACAGGGCAAACACTGAAGCTTTCTTT.

The chain has TRBV5-1 and TRBJ2-3; D gene uncertain. The V end was cut by 0 bases, the J end by 6 bases, with 14 bases between. The CDR3 length is 15 residues. The germline V gene encodes CDR1 SGHRS and CDR2 YFSETQ. CDR3: CASSLAGIISDTQYF. The CDR3 bases are TGCGCCAGCAGCTTGGCCGGAATTATCAGTGATACGCAGTATTTT.

This chain connects TRBV28 to TRBJ2-1; TRBD2 matches at 12 bases. Germline V lookup: CDR1 MDHEN, CDR2 SYDVKM. The CDR3 totals 16 residues. V was clipped by 4 bases and J by 6 bases; unmatched bases: 7. The CDR3 spells CASSSVTSGSGNEQFF. In DNA form, the CDR3 reads TGTGCCAGCAGTTCGGTGACTAGCGGGAGCGGCAATGAGCAGTTCTTC.

The chain joins TRBV5-1 to TRBJ2-5, with D maybe TRBD2 (5 bases). The CDR3 has 16 amino acids. V was cut by 4 bases and J by 4 bases, with 20 bases left in between. CDR1 is SGHRS, CDR2 YFSETQ, per germline. DNA of the CDR3: TGCGCCAGCAGCCCAGGATCGGGAAGCGTGGGAGAGACCCAGTACTTC. Encoded protein: CASSPGSGSVGETQYF.

The V gene is TRBV27, the J gene TRBJ2-3, with 9 bases fitting TRBD2. The CDR3 has 16 residues. Trimming took 3 bases from V and 5 from J; bases not matched to a gene: 9. Germline lookup yields CDR1 MNHEY and CDR2 SMNVEV (reference sequence). CDR3: CASSLSASGKGDTQYF. The CDR3, as DNA: TGTGCCAGCAGTTTGTCGGCTAGCGGGAAGGGAGATACGCAGTATTTT.

The V call is TRBV4-3, the J call TRBJ2-7; D is perhaps TRBD2 (5 bases). V shed 0 bases and J shed 2 bases, with 5 bases lying between them. Germline lookup yields CDR1 LGHNA and CDR2 YSLEER. The CDR3 consists of 13 residues. The CDR3 protein is CASSQERAYEQYF. In DNA, the CDR3 is TGCGCCAGCAGCCAAGAGAGGGCCTACGAGCAGTACTTC.

The J gene is TRBJ2-7, the V gene TRBV28; 11 positions agree with TRBD1. There are 15 residues in the CDR3. From germline, CDR1 is MDHEN and CDR2 SYDVKM. V lost 2 bases and J lost 3; bases outside the gene matches: 3. The CDR3 DNA sequence: TGTGCCAGCAGTTTAGGACAGGGGGCGGGCTACGAGCAGTACTTC. This codes for CASSLGQGAGYEQYF.

The rearrangement joins TRBV19 to TRBJ2-3, with D possibly TRBD1 on 6 matching bases. This CDR3 has 16 amino acids. The V and J ends lost 5 bases and 0 bases respectively, with 15 bases between them. Germline CDR1 and CDR2: LNHDA and SQIVND (reference sequence). The DNA of the CDR3 is TGTGCCAGTAGTTCCCTACAGGGTCGGAGCACAGATACGCAGTATTTT. As protein: CASSSLQGRSTDTQYF.

This rearrangement joins TRBV6-5 to TRBJ2-7; 13 nucleotides match TRBD2. With V trimmed by 2 bases and J by 7 bases, 8 bases remained unmatched. Germline CDR1 is MNHEY and CDR2 is SVGAGI. The CDR3 runs to 16 residues. CDR3 sequence (DNA): TGTGCCAGCAGTTACGCGGGACTAGCGGGACAGTATGAGCAGTACTTC. Translating gives CASSYAGLAGQYEQYF.

The chain uses TRBV18 and TRBJ1-6; TRBD1 aligns across 9 bases. This CDR3 has 16 residues. V lost 0 bases, J lost 7 bases, and 4 bases stayed unmatched. Germline CDR1 KGHSH, CDR2 LQKENI. In DNA, the CDR3 is TGTGCCAGCTCACCACCCTTGACAGGGGGGAATTCACCCCTCCACTTT. As protein: CASSPPLTGGNSPLHF.

A few counts support this clone. The chain links TRBV4-1 to TRBJ1-6; D gene unclear. V lost 0 bases and J lost 9, with 15 bases in between. CDR1 and CDR2 (germline): MGHRA, YSYEKL. The CDR3 sequence is 16 residues long. CDR3 residues: CASSQEGALPGSPLHF. CDR3 bases: TGCGCCAGCAGCCAAGAGGGTGCCCTCCCCGGTTCACCCCTCCACTTT.

V is TRBV6-5 and J is TRBJ2-1; 7 nucleotides align to TRBD2. The CDR3 is 14 residues long. The V gene end was trimmed by 10 bases and the J gene end by 4 bases; junction bases not matched to a gene: 10. Germline CDR1 MNHEY, CDR2 SVGAGI. The CDR3 region is CATRSLAEYNEQFF. The CDR3 nucleotides are TGTGCCACCAGGAGTCTAGCGGAGTACAATGAGCAGTTCTTC.

This clone has just one count. This chain joins TRBV7-9 and TRBJ1-1; D gene uncertain. V was clipped by 3 bases and J by 7 bases, with 18 bases between them. The CDR3 totals 15 residues. The V gene's germline CDR1 is SEHNR and CDR2 FQNEAQ (reference sequence). The CDR3 coding sequence is TGTGCCAGCAGCTTTTTCGGCGCGGCGGTCAGTGAAGCTTTCTTT. Its protein is CASSFFGAAVSEAFF.